This TCR beta chain originates from a study of T cells after yellow fever vaccination. The germline V and J ends were trimmed by 0 bases and 1 base, with 8 bases remaining between them. This CDR3 comprises 15 residues. CDR1 is SGHDT and CDR2 is YYEEEE in the germline V gene. Each CDR3 protein gets one entry after TCRdb re-called the 5' RACE reads with MiXCR. The sample consists of some 400,000 distinct CDR3 sequences, roughly a sixth of them appearing once. The rearrangement joins TRBV5-6 to TRBJ2-4, with D possibly being TRBD1 or TRBD2 (5 bases each). This clonotype was obtained from a man between 18 and 29 years old who received the YFV17D yellow fever vaccine. Sequenced here: PBMCs, sampled before the yellow fever booster vaccination. CDR3 region: CASSLVGTAKNIQYF. In DNA, the CDR3 is TGTGCCAGCAGCTTGGTAGGGACGGCCAAAAACATTCAGTACTTC.